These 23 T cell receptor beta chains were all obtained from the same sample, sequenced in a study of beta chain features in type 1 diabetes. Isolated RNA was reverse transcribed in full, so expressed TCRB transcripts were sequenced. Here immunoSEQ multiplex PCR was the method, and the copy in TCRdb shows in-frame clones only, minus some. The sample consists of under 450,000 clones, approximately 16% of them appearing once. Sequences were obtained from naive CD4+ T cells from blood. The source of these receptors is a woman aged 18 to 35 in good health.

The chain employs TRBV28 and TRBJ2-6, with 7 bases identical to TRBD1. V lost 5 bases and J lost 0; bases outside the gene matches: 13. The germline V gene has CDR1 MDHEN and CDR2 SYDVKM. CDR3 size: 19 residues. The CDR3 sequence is CASSPLRDRARSGANVLTF. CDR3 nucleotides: TGTGCCAGCAGTCCCCTCCGAGACAGGGCACGCTCTGGGGCCAACGTCCTGACTTTC. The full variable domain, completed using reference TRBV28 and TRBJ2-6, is DVKVTQSSRYLVKRTGEKVFLECVQDMDHENMFWYRQDPGLGLRLIYFSYDVKMKEKGDIPEGYSVSREKKERFSLILESASTNQTSMYLCASSPLRDRARSGANVLTFGAGSRLTVL.

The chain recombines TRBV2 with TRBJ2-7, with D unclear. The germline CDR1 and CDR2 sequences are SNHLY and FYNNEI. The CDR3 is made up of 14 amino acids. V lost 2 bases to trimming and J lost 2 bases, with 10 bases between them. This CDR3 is CASSELAVTYEQYF. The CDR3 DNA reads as TGTGCCAGCAGTGAATTGGCAGTTACCTACGAGCAGTACTTC.

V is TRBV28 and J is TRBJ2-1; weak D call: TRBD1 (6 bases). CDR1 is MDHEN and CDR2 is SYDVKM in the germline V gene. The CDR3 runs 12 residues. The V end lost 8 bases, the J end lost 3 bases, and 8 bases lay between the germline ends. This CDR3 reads CASGTNYNEQFF. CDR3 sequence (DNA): TGTGCCAGCGGGACAAACTACAATGAGCAGTTCTTC.

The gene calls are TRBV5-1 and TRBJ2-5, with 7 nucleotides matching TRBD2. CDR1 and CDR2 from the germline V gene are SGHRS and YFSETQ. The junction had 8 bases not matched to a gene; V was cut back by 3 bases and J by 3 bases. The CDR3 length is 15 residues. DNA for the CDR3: TGCGCCAGCAGCTCGGACGTGGGGGGGAAAGAGACCCAGTACTTC. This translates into CASSSDVGGKETQYF.

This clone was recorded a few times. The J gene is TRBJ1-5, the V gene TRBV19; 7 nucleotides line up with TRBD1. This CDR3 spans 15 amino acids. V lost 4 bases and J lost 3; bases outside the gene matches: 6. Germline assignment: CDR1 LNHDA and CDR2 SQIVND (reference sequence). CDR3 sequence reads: CASSRKDRPNQPQHF. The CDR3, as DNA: TGTGCCAGTAGTAGAAAGGACAGGCCCAATCAGCCCCAGCATTTT.

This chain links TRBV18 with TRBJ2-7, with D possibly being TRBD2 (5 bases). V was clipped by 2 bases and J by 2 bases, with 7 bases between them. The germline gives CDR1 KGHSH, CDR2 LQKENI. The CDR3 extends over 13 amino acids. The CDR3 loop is CASSPTGTYEQYF. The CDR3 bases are TGTGCCAGCTCACCAACCGGGACCTACGAGCAGTACTTC. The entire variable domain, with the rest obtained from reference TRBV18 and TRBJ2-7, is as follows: NAGVMQNPRHLVRRRGQEARLRCSPMKGHSHVYWYRQLPEEGLKFMVYLQKENIIDESGMPKERFSAEFPKEGPSILRIQQVVRGDSAAYFCASSPTGTYEQYFGPGTRLTVT.

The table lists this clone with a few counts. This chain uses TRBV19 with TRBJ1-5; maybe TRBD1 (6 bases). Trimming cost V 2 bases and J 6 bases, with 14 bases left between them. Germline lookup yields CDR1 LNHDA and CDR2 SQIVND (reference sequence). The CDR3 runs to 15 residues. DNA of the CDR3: TGTGCCAGTAGTATAAGGTCAGGGGCCACTCAGCCCCAGCATTTT. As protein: CASSIRSGATQPQHF.

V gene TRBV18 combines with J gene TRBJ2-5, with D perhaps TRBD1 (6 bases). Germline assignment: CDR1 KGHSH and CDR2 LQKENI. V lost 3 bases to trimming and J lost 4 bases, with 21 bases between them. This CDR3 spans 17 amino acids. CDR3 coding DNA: TGTGCCAGCTCACCTGATAGCCGGTCCAGAGGGGGAGAGACCCAGTACTTC. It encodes CASSPDSRSRGGETQYF.

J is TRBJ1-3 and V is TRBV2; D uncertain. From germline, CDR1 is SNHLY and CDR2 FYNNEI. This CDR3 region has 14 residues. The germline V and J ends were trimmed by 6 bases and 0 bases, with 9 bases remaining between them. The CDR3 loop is CASSGGNSGNTIYF. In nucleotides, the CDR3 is TGTGCCAGCAGCGGCGGCAACTCTGGAAACACCATATATTTT.

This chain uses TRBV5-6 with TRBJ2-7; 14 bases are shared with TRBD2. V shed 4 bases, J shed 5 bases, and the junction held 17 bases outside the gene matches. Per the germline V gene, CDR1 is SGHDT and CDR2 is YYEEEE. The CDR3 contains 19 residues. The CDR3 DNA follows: TGTGCCAGCAGCCCCGGGACTAGCGGGAGAGGGAAGGACTTTCACGAGCAGTACTTC. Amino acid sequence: CASSPGTSGRGKDFHEQYF.

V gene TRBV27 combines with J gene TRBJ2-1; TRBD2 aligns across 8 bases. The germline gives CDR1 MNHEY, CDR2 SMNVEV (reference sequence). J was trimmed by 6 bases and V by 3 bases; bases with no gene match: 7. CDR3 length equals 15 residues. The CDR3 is CASSFAAGESNEQFF. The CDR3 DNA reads TGTGCCAGCAGTTTTGCAGCGGGAGAATCCAATGAGCAGTTCTTC.

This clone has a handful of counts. CDR3 sequence: CASSLANSGPFYNEQFF. The CDR3, as DNA: TGTGCCAGCAGCTTAGCAAACAGCGGACCTTTCTACAATGAGCAGTTCTTC. The V gene is TRBV11-2, the J gene TRBJ2-1, with D possibly matching TRBD2 (5 bases). Germline V gene lookup returns CDR1 SGHAT and CDR2 FQNNGV. CDR3 length: 17 amino acids. V gave up 1 base and J gave up 3 bases, with 16 bases separating them.

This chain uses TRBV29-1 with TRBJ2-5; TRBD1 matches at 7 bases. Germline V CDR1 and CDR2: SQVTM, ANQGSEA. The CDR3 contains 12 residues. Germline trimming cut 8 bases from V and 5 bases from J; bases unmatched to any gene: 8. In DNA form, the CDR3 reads TGCAGCCTACAAGGGGGCAGGGAGACCCAGTACTTC. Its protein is CSLQGGRETQYF.

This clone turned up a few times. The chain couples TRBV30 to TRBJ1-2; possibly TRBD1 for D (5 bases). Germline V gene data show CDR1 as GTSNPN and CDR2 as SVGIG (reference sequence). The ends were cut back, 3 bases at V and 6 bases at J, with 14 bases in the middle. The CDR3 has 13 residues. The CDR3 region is CAWSRSQGNGYTF. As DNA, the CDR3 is TGTGCCTGGAGCCGAAGTCAGGGTAATGGCTACACCTTC. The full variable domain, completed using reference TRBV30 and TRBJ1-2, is SQTIHQWPATLVQPVGSPLSLECTVEGTSNPNLYWYRQAAGRGLQLLFYSVGIGQISSEVPQNLSASRPQDRQFILSSKKLLLSDSGFYLCAWSRSQGNGYTFGSGTRLTVV.

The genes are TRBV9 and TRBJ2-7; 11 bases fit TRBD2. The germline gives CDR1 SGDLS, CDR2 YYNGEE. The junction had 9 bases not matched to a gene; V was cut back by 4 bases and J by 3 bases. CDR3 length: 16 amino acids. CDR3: CASSPTTSGGFYEQYF. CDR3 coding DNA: TGTGCCAGCAGCCCTACTACTAGCGGGGGATTCTACGAGCAGTACTTC.

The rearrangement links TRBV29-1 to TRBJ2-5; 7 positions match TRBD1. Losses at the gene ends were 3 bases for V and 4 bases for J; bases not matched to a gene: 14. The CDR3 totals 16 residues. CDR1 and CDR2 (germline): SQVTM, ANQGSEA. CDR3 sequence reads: CSVESDRKFVGETQYF. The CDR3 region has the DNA TGCAGCGTTGAGTCGGACAGGAAATTTGTAGGAGAGACCCAGTACTTC.

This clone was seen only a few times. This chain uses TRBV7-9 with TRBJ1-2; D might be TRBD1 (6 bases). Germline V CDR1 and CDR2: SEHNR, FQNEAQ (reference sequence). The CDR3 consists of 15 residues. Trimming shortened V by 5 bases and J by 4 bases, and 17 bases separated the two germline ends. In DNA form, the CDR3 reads TGTGCCAGCAGCCACCACAAGGGCAGGGGCTATGGCTACACCTTC. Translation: CASSHHKGRGYGYTF.

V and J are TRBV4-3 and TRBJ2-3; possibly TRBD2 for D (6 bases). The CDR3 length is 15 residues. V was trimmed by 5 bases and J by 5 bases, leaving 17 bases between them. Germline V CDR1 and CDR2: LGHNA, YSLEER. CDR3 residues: CASSGQTSLGDTQYF. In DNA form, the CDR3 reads TGCGCCAGCAGCGGCCAGACTAGTCTTGGAGATACGCAGTATTTT.

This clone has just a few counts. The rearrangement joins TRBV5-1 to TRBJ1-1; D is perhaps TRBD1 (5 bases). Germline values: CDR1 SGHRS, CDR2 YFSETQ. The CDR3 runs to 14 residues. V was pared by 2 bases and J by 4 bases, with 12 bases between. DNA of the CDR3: TGCGCCAGCAGCTTCGCAGGGAAGGGCACTGAAGCTTTCTTT. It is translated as CASSFAGKGTEAFF.

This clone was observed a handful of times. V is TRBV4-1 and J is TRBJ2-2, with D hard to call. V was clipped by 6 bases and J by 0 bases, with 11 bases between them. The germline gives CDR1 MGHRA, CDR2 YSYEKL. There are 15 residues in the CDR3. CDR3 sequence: CASSKIQTNTGELFF. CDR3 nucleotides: TGCGCCAGCAGTAAGATACAGACGAACACCGGGGAGCTGTTTTTT.

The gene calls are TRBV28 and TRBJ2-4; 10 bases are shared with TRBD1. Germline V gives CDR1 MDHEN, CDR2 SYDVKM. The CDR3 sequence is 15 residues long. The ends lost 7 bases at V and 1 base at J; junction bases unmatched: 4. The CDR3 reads CASTPGQGAKNIQYF. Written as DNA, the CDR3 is TGTGCCAGCACCCCGGGACAGGGGGCCAAAAACATTCAGTACTTC.

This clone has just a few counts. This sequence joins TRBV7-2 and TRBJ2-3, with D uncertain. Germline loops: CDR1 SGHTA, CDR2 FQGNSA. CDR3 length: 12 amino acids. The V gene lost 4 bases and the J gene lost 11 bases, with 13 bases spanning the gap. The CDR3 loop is CASSSVPSRQYF. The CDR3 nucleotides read TGTGCCAGCAGCTCAGTACCCTCTAGGCAGTATTTT.

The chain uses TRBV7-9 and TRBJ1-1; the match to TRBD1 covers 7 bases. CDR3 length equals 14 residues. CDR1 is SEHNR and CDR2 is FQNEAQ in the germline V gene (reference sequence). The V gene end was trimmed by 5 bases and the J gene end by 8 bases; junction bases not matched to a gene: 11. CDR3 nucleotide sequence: TGTGCCAGCAGCCGGGACAGCTTATTGACCGAAGCTTTCTTT. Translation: CASSRDSLLTEAFF.